The entry below gives a single T cell receptor (beta chain) sequence along with its context. Sequenced by immunoSEQ multiplex PCR; TCRdb stores in-frame clones only, minus some. Seen here are 130,000 or so clones, around nine tenths observed once, and the top ten hold approximately 2.3%. The data are from a study of blood T cell repertoires in COVID-19. Study-level background: From T cells, B-cell-depleted T cells, or PBMCs came the material, which was cDNA or gDNA.

The V gene's germline CDR1 is LGHDT and CDR2 YNNKEL (reference sequence). The V gene end was trimmed by 2 bases and the J gene end by 4 bases; junction bases not matched to a gene: 6. There are 16 residues in the CDR3. Material for sequencing was peripheral blood. The rearrangement uses TRBV3-1 (or the pseudogene TRBV3-2) and TRBJ2-3, with 10 nucleotides matching TRBD2. The TCR originated in a woman in her forties or fifties with acute or convalescent COVID-19. CDR3 nucleotide sequence: TGTGCCAGCAGCCAACTTAGCGGGGGGAACGCAGATACGCAGTATTTT. Its translation: CASSQLSGGNADTQYF.